The 8 T cell receptor beta chains reported below all come from one sample, sequenced in a study of identical twins. TCRdb passed the 5' RACE reads through MiXCR, listing each CDR3 protein once. Of 470,000 or so distinct CDR3 sequences in the sample, 20% to 25% were seen once. The same sample was also studied in work on T cells expressing NK-cell markers.

Material: CD4+ T cells sorted from blood. The receptors originated from a woman aged 18-30 years in good health.

V and J are TRBV12-3 or TRBV12-4 and TRBJ1-2; D remains ambiguous. Trimming removed 3 bases from V and 0 bases from J, with 2 bases in between. The CDR3 is 12 amino acids. The CDR3 loop is CASSFPNYGYTF. CDR3 coding DNA: TGTGCCAGCAGTTTTCCTAACTATGGCTACACCTTC.

The table lists this clonotype with a few counts. The chain couples TRBV11-3 to TRBJ2-2; 9 bases map to TRBD2. The CDR3 covers 15 residues. Germline V gene sequence: CDR1 SGHNT, CDR2 YENEEA. J was trimmed by 6 bases and V by 5 bases; bases with no gene match: 7. CDR3 sequence: CASSTGLASAGELFF. CDR3 sequence (DNA): TGTGCCAGCAGCACCGGACTAGCGAGTGCCGGGGAGCTGTTTTTT.

This clonotype was detected only a few times. This chain links TRBV18 with TRBJ2-2; 9 nucleotides line up with TRBD2. Germline values: CDR1 KGHSH, CDR2 LQKENI. Trimming at V came to 6 bases and at J to 1 base, leaving 3 bases not matched to a gene. The CDR3 loop spans 15 amino acids. The CDR3 nucleotides read TGTGCCAGCTCGGCGACTAGCGGGAACACCGGGGAGCTGTTTTTT. Protein product: CASSATSGNTGELFF.

Here the CDR3 reads CASSTSGAYEQYF. The CDR3 bases are TGTGCCAGCAGCACTAGCGGGGCCTACGAGCAGTACTTC. J is TRBJ2-7 and V is TRBV6-1; 10 bases fit TRBD2. V gave up 6 bases and J gave up 2 bases; unmatched junction bases: 1. This CDR3 comprises 13 residues. CDR1 is MNHNS, CDR2 SASEGT, per germline.

CDR3 amino acids: CSATGPHSRTGELFF. In DNA, the CDR3 is TGCAGTGCTACCGGCCCCCATAGTCGGACCGGGGAGCTGTTTTTT. This chain joins TRBV20-1 and TRBJ2-2; D gene unclear. The CDR3 is 15 amino acids. Per the germline V gene, CDR1 is DFQATT and CDR2 is SNEGSKA (reference sequence). With 4 bases removed from V and 5 bases from J, the gap between germline ends came to 17 bases.

This rearrangement joins TRBV9 to TRBJ2-7; D ambiguous. The V end lost 2 bases, the J end lost 3 bases, and 15 bases lay between the germline ends. The CDR3 covers 15 residues. Germline CDR1 is SGDLS and CDR2 is YYNGEE. The chain's CDR3 is CASSVRSGSNYEQYF. CDR3 DNA sequence: TGTGCCAGCAGCGTTAGATCGGGCAGCAACTACGAGCAGTACTTC.

This clonotype was observed a few times. The V gene is TRBV7-9, the J gene TRBJ2-1, with 8 positions matching TRBD2. V was clipped by 5 bases and J by 10 bases; unmatched bases: 1. Germline V gives CDR1 SEHNR, CDR2 FQNEAQ (reference sequence). CDR3 length: 11 residues. CDR3 sequence: CASSRLAEQFF. The CDR3 nucleotides are TGTGCCAGCAGCCGACTAGCGGAGCAGTTCTTC.

The chain employs TRBV6-6 and TRBJ1-6; D is unresolved. The ends were cut back, 7 bases at V and 0 bases at J, with 4 bases in the middle. The length of the CDR3 is 13 residues. The germline CDR1 and CDR2 sequences are MNHNY and SVGAGI (reference sequence). This CDR3 is CASNPSYNSPLHF. The CDR3 region has the DNA TGTGCCAGCAACCCCTCCTATAATTCACCCCTCCACTTT.